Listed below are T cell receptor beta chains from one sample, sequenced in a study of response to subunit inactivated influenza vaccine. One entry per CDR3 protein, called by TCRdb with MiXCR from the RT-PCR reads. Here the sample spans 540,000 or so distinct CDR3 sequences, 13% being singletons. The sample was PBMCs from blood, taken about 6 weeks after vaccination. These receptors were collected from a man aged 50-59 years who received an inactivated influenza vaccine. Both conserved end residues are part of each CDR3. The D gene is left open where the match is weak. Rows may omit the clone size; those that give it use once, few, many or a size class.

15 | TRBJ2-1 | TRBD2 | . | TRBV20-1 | TGCAGTGCTAGACCCCCTAGCGGGACGATCAATGAGCAGTTCTTC | CSARPPSGTINEQFF
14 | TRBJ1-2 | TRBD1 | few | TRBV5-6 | TGTGCCAGCAGCTTGGGAACAGGGGTCGTTAGCTACACCTTC | CASSLGTGVVSYTF
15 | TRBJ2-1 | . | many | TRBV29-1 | TGCAGCGTTTTTCCCAGGTTGAGCTCCTACAATGAGCAGTTCTTC | CSVFPRLSSYNEQFF
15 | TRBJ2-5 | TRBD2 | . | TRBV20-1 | TGCAGTGCTAGAGCCCAGGGAGGGTACCAAGAGACCCAGTACTTC | CSARAQGGYQETQYF
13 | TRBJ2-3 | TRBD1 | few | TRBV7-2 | TGTGCCAGCAGCTTGCAGCAGGGGGTAACGCAGTATTTT | CASSLQQGVTQYF
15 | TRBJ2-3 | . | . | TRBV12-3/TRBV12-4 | TGTGCCAGCAGTCCCCAGGGCTTTGGCACAGATACGCAGTATTTT | CASSPQGFGTDTQYF
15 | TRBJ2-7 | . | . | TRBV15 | TGTGCCACCAGCCCTGCCGCTGGAGCAACCTACGAGCAGTACTTC | CATSPAAGATYEQYF
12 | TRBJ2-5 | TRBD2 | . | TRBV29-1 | TGCAGCGCTACCCCCGGGGGGGAGACCCAGTACTTC | CSATPGGETQYF
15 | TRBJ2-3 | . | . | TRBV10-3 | TGTGCCATCAGTGATACAGGGAGCCTGGGGGATACGCAGTATTTT | CAISDTGSLGDTQYF
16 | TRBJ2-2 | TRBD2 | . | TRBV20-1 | TGCAGTGCTAGAGATGGGCTAGCGGGAGGCACCGGGGAGCTGTTTTTT | CSARDGLAGGTGELFF
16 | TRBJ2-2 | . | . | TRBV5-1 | TGCGCCAGCAGCCCTCGCGGCAGGGGAGGGGCCGGGGAGCTGTTTTTT | CASSPRGRGGAGELFF
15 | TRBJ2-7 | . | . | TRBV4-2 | TGTGCCAGCAGCCAAGGTTTACTCTCGTCCTACGAGCAGTACTTC | CASSQGLLSSYEQYF
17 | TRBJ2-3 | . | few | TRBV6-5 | TGTGCCAGCAGTTACTCGACGGGGGGCATGTATACAGATACGCAGTATTTT | CASSYSTGGMYTDTQYF